The next 14 T cell receptor beta chains were all read from a single sample in a study of cytomegalovirus exposure and HLA in healthy donors. Primers included in the PCR were 60 Vbeta and 13 Jbeta primers. Using immunoSEQ multiplex PCR, the repertoire was profiled, and TCRdb retains in-frame clones only, with some absent. Among some 180,000 clones, roughly 78% were seen once, and the ten largest hold roughly 2%. Input material: PBMCs. These receptors came from a woman aged 25 to 39 in good health and CMV-seronegative.

The CDR3 region has the DNA TGTGCCATCAGTGCCTCGGTAGAAAAACTGTTTTTT. It translates to CAISASVEKLFF. This chain links TRBV10-3 with TRBJ1-4; D call uncertain. Germline V CDR1 and CDR2: ENHRY, SYGVKD. The CDR3 length is 12 residues. V shed 4 bases and J shed 8 bases, with 8 bases lying between them.

This clone came up once. The chain couples TRBV2 to TRBJ1-1, with D hard to call. V was shortened by 1 base and J by 0 bases, with 3 bases between the two germline ends. CDR3 length: 13 amino acids. Per the germline V gene, CDR1 is SNHLY and CDR2 is FYNNEI. CDR3 amino acids: CASSEGVNTEAFF. As DNA, the CDR3 is TGTGCCAGCAGTGAAGGAGTGAACACTGAAGCTTTCTTT.

This rearrangement joins TRBV27 to TRBJ1-6; a weak D match, TRBD1 (6 bases). CDR1 and CDR2 (germline): MNHEY, SMNVEV (reference sequence). This CDR3 has 14 residues. V gave up 2 bases and J gave up 7 bases, with 9 bases separating them. Here the CDR3 reads CASSLTGLNSPLHF. In DNA, the CDR3 is TGTGCCAGCAGTTTAACAGGGCTGAATTCACCCCTCCACTTT.

The chain uses TRBV4-1 and TRBJ1-1, with D maybe TRBD1 (5 bases). The CDR3 covers 15 residues. CDR1 and CDR2 from the germline V gene are MGHRA and YSYEKL. V shed 4 bases and J shed 7 bases, with 19 bases lying between them. DNA of the CDR3: TGCGCCAGCAGCCTAAATCAGGGTACCCACAATGAAGCTTTCTTT. This sequence encodes CASSLNQGTHNEAFF.

The chain carries TRBV7-2 and TRBJ2-7; 10 nucleotides align to TRBD2. The germline V gene encodes CDR1 SGHTA and CDR2 FQGNSA. V lost 6 bases and J lost 2; bases outside the gene matches: 7. This CDR3 spans 15 amino acids. This CDR3 is CASSYLAGEAYEQYF. In nucleotides, the CDR3 is TGTGCCAGCAGTTATCTAGCGGGGGAGGCCTACGAGCAGTACTTC.

The rearrangement links TRBV4-3 to TRBJ1-2; 7 positions agree with TRBD1. The length of the CDR3 is 15 residues. V dropped 3 bases and J dropped 5; count of bases not matched to a gene: 9. The germline V gene encodes CDR1 LGHNA and CDR2 YSLEER. The CDR3 region is CASSQAGQAPYGYTF. The DNA for the CDR3 is TGCGCCAGCAGCCAGGCTGGACAGGCACCGTATGGCTACACCTTC.

The chain links TRBV2 to TRBJ2-7; 8 bases line up with TRBD1. Germline V gene lookup returns CDR1 SNHLY and CDR2 FYNNEI. This CDR3 has 14 amino acids. V lost 2 bases to trimming and J lost 4 bases; unmatched junction nucleotides: 4. The CDR3 loop reads CASSEQGATYEQYF. CDR3 nucleotide sequence: TGTGCCAGCAGTGAACAGGGGGCCACGTACGAGCAGTACTTC.

This chain connects TRBV2 to TRBJ2-7, with TRBD2 matching over 10 bases. The V gene's germline CDR1 is SNHLY and CDR2 FYNNEI. This CDR3 comprises 15 residues. The V and J ends lost 6 bases and 2 bases, in that order; junction bases with no gene match: 7. The chain's CDR3 is CASSLSGGDAYEQYF. Written as DNA, the CDR3 is TGTGCCAGCAGCTTGAGCGGGGGGGATGCCTACGAGCAGTACTTC.

The rearrangement joins TRBV4-1 to TRBJ1-1; possible D gene TRBD1, 6 bases. V was clipped by 1 base and J by 0 bases, with 9 bases between them. The CDR3 runs 15 residues. Germline V gives CDR1 MGHRA, CDR2 YSYEKL. CDR3 residues: CASSQGYRVNTEAFF. DNA for the CDR3: TGCGCCAGCAGCCAAGGGTACAGGGTGAACACTGAAGCTTTCTTT.

This chain connects TRBV5-1 to TRBJ1-4, with 8 bases lining up with TRBD1. Germline V lookup: CDR1 SGHRS, CDR2 YFSETQ. The ends lost 0 bases at V and 8 bases at J; junction bases unmatched: 15. This CDR3 is 18 amino acids long. CDR3: CASSLGGTGPPLGEKLFF. The CDR3 region has the DNA TGCGCCAGCAGCTTGGGGGGGACAGGTCCTCCGCTCGGGGAAAAACTGTTTTTT.

V gene TRBV4-2 combines with J gene TRBJ2-7; D is undetermined. From germline, CDR1 is LGHNA and CDR2 YNFKEQ. The CDR3 loop spans 13 amino acids. Trimming removed 0 bases from V and 0 bases from J, with 3 bases in between. CDR3 in DNA: TGTGCCAGCAGCCAAGACGTCTCCTACGAGCAGTACTTC. Protein product: CASSQDVSYEQYF.

The chain has TRBV6-5 and TRBJ1-1; 7 positions match TRBD1. Germline V CDR1 and CDR2: MNHEY, SVGAGI. The CDR3 contains 13 residues. V lost 8 bases to trimming and J lost 5 bases; unmatched junction nucleotides: 8. This CDR3 reads CASRRGLGTEAFF. The CDR3, as DNA: TGTGCCAGCCGAAGGGGGCTGGGGACTGAAGCTTTCTTT.

The chain uses TRBV2 and TRBJ1-4; D not certain. V lost 0 bases, J lost 3 bases, and 8 bases lay in between. Germline CDR1 reads SNHLY; CDR2 reads FYNNEI. CDR3 size: 15 residues. The CDR3 here is CASSEAWAPNEKLFF. The DNA for the CDR3 is TGTGCCAGCAGTGAAGCCTGGGCCCCTAATGAAAAACTGTTTTTT.

CDR3 sequence: CAWSAGHLSGELFF. In nucleotides, the CDR3 is TGTGCCTGGAGTGCCGGACACCTCTCCGGGGAGCTGTTTTTT. The chain is built from TRBV30 and TRBJ2-2; a possible D gene is TRBD1 (5 bases). Deletions cut 1 base from V and 6 bases from J, with 12 bases between. Germline V gives CDR1 GTSNPN, CDR2 SVGIG (reference sequence). This CDR3 comprises 14 residues.